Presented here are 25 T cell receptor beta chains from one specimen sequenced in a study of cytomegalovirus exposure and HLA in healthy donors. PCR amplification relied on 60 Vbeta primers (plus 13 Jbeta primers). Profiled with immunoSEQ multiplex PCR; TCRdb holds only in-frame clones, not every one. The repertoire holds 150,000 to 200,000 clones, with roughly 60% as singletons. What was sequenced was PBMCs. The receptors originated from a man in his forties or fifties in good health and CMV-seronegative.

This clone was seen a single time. The CDR3 nucleotides read TGTGCCTGGTCGGAGCATTCGGGACTAGACACAGATACGCAGTATTTT. Amino acids: CAWSEHSGLDTDTQYF. V gene TRBV30 combines with J gene TRBJ2-3, with 8 bases that match TRBD2. After removal of 5 bases from V and 2 bases from J, the junction contained 12 bases not matched to a gene. This CDR3 comprises 16 residues. Germline values: CDR1 GTSNPN, CDR2 SVGIG (reference sequence).

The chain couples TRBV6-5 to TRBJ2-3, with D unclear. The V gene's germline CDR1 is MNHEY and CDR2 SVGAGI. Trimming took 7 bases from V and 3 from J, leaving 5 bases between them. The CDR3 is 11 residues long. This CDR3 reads CASTQTDTQYF. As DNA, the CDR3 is TGTGCCAGCACCCAGACAGATACGCAGTATTTT.

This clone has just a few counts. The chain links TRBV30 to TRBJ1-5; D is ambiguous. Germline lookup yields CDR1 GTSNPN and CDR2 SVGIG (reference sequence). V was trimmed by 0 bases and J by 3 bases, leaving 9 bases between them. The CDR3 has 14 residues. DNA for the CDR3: TGTGCCTGGAGTGTAACCGGGAACAATCAGCCCCAGCATTTT. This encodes CAWSVTGNNQPQHF.

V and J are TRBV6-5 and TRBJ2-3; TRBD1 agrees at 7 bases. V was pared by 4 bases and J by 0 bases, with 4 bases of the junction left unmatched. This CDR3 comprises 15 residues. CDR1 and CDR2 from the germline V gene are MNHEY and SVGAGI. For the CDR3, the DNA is TGTGCCAGCAGTTCACCAGGGGGTAGCACAGATACGCAGTATTTT. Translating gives CASSSPGGSTDTQYF.

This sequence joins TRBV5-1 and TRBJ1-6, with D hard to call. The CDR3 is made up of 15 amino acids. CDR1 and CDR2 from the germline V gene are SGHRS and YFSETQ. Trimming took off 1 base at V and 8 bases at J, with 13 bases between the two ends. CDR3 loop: CASSLRGRQDSPLHF. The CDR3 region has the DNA TGCGCCAGCAGCTTGAGAGGGCGTCAAGATTCACCCCTCCACTTT.

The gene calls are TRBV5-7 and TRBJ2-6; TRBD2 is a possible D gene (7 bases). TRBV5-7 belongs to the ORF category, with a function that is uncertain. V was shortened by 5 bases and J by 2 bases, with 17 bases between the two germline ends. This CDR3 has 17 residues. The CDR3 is CASRGGGGATGANVLTF. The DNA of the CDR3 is TGTGCCAGCAGGGGGGGAGGGGGGGCGACTGGGGCCAACGTCCTGACTTTC.

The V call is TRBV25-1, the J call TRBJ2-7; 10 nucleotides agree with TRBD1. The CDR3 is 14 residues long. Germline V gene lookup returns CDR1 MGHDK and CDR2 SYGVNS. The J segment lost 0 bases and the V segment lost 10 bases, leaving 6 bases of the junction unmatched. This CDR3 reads CATLGTGVSYEQYF. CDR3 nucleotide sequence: TGTGCCACCCTAGGGACAGGGGTCTCCTACGAGCAGTACTTC.

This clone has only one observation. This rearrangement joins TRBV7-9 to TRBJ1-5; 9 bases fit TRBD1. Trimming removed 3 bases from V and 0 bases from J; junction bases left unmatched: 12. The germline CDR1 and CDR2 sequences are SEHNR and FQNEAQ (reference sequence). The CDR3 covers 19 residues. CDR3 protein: CASSFTPGQGLYSNQPQHF. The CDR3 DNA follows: TGTGCCAGCAGCTTTACACCGGGACAGGGATTATATAGCAATCAGCCCCAGCATTTT.

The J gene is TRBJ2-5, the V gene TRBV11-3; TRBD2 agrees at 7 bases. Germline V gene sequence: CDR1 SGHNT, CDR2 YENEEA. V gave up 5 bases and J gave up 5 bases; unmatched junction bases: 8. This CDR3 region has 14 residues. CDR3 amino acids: CASSPARGVETQYF. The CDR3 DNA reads TGTGCCAGCAGCCCCGCCCGGGGGGTGGAGACCCAGTACTTC.

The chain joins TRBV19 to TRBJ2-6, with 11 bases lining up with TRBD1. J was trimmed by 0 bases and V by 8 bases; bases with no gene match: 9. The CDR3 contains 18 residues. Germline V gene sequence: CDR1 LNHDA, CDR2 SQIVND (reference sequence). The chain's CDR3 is CASRTGGASSSGANVLTF. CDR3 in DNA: TGTGCCAGTCGGACAGGGGGCGCGTCCTCCTCTGGGGCCAACGTCCTGACTTTC.

The DNA of the CDR3 is TGTGCCAGCAGTGAACGGGGAGTGAACTCCTACGAGCAGTACTTC. This translates into CASSERGVNSYEQYF. The chain recombines TRBV2 with TRBJ2-7, with D perhaps matching TRBD2 (5 bases). The V end was cut by 2 bases, the J end by 0 bases, with 11 bases between. The V gene's germline CDR1 is SNHLY and CDR2 FYNNEI. The CDR3 is made up of 15 amino acids.

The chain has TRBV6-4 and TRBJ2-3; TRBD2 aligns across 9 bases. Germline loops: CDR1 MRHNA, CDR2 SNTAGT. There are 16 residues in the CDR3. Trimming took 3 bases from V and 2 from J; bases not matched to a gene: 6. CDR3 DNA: TGTGCCAGCAGTGAGGCTAGCGGGGCCGACACAGATACGCAGTATTTT. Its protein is CASSEASGADTDTQYF.

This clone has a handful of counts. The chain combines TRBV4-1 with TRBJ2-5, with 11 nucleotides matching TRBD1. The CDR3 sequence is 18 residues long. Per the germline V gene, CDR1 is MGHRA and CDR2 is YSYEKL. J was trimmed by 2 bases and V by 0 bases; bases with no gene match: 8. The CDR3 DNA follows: TGCGCCAGCAGCCAAGATCTATTTTGGGACAGGGGGCAAGAGACCCAGTACTTC. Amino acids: CASSQDLFWDRGQETQYF.

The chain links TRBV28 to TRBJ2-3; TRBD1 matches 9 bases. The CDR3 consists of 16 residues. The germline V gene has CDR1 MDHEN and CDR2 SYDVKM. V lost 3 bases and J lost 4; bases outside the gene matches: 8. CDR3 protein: CASSFISGQGADTQYF. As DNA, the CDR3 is TGTGCCAGCAGTTTCATATCGGGACAGGGCGCAGATACGCAGTATTTT.

The DNA of the CDR3 is TGTGCCAGCAGTGCCTTGGCGGGCACCGGGGAGCTGTTTTTT. Encoded protein: CASSALAGTGELFF. The V and J genes are TRBV6-1 and TRBJ2-2, with a possible D match to TRBD2 (5 bases). V dropped 4 bases and J dropped 4 bases, with 10 bases sitting between them. This CDR3 has 14 amino acids. From germline, CDR1 is MNHNS and CDR2 SASEGT.

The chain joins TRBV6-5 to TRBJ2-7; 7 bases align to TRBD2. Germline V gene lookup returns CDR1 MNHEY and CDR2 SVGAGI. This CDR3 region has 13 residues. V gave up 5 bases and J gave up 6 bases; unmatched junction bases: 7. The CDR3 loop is CASSKAGVGEQYF. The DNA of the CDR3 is TGTGCCAGCAGTAAGGCGGGAGTCGGCGAGCAGTACTTC.

This CDR3 is CASSSYRDSRLEAFF. Here the CDR3 DNA reads TGCGCCAGCAGCTCGTACCGGGACAGCCGACTGGAAGCTTTCTTT. This sequence joins TRBV5-1 and TRBJ1-1; 7 bases are shared with TRBD1. Looked up from germline, CDR1 is SGHRS and CDR2 is YFSETQ. V lost 3 bases to trimming and J lost 8 bases; unmatched junction nucleotides: 13. This CDR3 region has 15 residues.

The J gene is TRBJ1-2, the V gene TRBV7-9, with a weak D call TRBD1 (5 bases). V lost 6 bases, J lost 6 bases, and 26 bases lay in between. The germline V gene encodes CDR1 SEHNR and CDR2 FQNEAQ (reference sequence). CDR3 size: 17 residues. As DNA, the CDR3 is TGTGCCAGCAGTCTTTGGCAGGCGGGGGAAGGTCGGCATGGCTACACCTTC. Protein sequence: CASSLWQAGEGRHGYTF. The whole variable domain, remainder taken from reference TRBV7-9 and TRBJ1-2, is DTGVSQNPRHKITKRGQNVTFRCDPISEHNRLYWYRQTLGQGPEFLTYFQNEAQLEKSRLLSDRFSAERPKGSFSTLEIQRTEQGDSAMYLCASSLWQAGEGRHGYTFGSGTRLTVV.

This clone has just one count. The CDR3 coding sequence is TGTGCCAGCAGCTTGGGCCCACAAGCGGGGGCCGAGACCCAGTACTTC. Protein product: CASSLGPQAGAETQYF. The chain is built from TRBV5-4 and TRBJ2-5, with TRBD2 matching 8 bases. V was clipped by 0 bases and J by 5 bases; unmatched bases: 9. This CDR3 spans 16 amino acids. Per germline, CDR1 SGHNT and CDR2 YYREEE (reference sequence).

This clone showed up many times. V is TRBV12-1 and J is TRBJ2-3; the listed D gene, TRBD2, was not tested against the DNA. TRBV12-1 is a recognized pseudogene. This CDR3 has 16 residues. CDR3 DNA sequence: TGTGCCAGCAGCTTTGCAGGGACTAGCGTGTCAGATACGCAGTATTTT. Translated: CASSFAGTSVSDTQYF.

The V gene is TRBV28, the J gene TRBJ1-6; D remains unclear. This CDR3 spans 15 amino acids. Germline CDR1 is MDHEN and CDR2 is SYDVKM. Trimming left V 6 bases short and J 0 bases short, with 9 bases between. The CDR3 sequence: CASRLISSYNSPLHF. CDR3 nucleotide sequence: TGTGCCAGCAGATTAATCAGCTCCTATAATTCACCCCTCCACTTT.

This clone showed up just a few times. The CDR3 loop reads CASSLGLAGTTDTQYF. The CDR3, as DNA: TGCGCCAGCAGCTTGGGACTAGCGGGGACAACAGATACGCAGTATTTT. The V and J genes are TRBV5-1 and TRBJ2-3, with TRBD2 matching 11 bases. Trimming at V came to 0 bases and at J to 3 bases, leaving 3 bases not matched to a gene. Germline CDR1 is SGHRS and CDR2 is YFSETQ. The length of the CDR3 is 16 residues.

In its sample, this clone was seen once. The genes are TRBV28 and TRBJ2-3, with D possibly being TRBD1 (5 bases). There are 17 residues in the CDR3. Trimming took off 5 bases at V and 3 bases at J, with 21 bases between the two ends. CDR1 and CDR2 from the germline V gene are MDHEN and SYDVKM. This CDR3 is CASSQAGLGFSTDTQYF. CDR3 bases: TGTGCCAGCAGTCAGGCAGGGCTTGGGTTTTCTACAGATACGCAGTATTTT.

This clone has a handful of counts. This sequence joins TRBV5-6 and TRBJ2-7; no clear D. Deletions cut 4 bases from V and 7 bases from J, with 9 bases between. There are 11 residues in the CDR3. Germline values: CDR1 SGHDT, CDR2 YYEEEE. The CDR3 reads CASSLTLEQYF. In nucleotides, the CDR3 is TGTGCCAGCAGCCTGACTCTAGAGCAGTACTTC.

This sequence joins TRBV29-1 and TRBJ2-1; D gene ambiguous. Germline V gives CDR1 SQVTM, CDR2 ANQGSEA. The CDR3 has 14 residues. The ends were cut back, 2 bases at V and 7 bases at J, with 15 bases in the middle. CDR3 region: CSVERVSGRNEQFF. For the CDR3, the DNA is TGCAGCGTTGAACGGGTTTCGGGTAGGAATGAGCAGTTCTTC.